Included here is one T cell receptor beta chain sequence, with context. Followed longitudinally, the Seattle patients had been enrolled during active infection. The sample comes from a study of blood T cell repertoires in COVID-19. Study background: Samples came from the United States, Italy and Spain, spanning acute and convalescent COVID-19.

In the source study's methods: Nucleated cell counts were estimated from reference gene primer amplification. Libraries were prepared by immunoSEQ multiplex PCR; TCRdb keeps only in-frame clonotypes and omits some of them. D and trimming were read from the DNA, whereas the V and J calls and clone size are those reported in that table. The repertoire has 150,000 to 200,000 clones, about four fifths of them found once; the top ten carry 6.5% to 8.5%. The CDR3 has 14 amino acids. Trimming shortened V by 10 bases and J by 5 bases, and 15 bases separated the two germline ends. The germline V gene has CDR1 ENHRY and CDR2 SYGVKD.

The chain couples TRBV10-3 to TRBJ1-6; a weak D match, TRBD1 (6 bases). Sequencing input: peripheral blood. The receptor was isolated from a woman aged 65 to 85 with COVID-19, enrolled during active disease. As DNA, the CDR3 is TGTGCCACCAGAGGGGCAGGGGATAATTCACCCCTCCACTTT. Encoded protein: CATRGAGDNSPLHF.